Listed here are 19 T cell receptor beta chains from one sample, sequenced in a study of blood T cell repertoires in COVID-19. Sequencing used immunoSEQ multiplex PCR; TCRdb keeps in-frame clones, though not all of them. The data show about 170,000 clones, with around 84% seen just once and less than 3% held by the top ten. Sequencing was performed on peripheral blood. These receptors were collected from a woman of 80 years or more with COVID-19, enrolled during active disease.

In its sample, this clone was seen a few times. V usage is TRBV3-1 (or the pseudogene TRBV3-2) and J usage is TRBJ2-7, with 9 positions matching TRBD2. The CDR3 sequence is 16 residues long. J was trimmed by 6 bases and V by 0 bases; bases with no gene match: 9. Per germline, CDR1 LGHDT and CDR2 YNNKEL (reference sequence). The CDR3 DNA follows: TGTGCCAGCAGCCAAGATACGCGGGAGGGCTTTGGCGAGCAGTACTTC. The encoded protein is CASSQDTREGFGEQYF.

V usage is TRBV28 and J usage is TRBJ2-2; D call uncertain. V was pared by 7 bases and J by 0 bases, with 15 bases between. This CDR3 has 16 amino acids. Germline CDR1 MDHEN, CDR2 SYDVKM. CDR3 region: CASTALGQANTGELFF. As DNA, the CDR3 is TGTGCCAGCACCGCCTTGGGCCAGGCGAACACCGGGGAGCTGTTTTTT.

The CDR3 DNA is TGTGCCAGCAGCTCGACAGGGTCGAGTAATCAGCCCCAGCATTTT. It translates to CASSSTGSSNQPQHF. This rearrangement joins TRBV7-8 to TRBJ1-5, with 7 bases lining up with TRBD1. The V and J ends lost 4 bases and 4 bases, in that order; junction bases with no gene match: 7. Germline V CDR1 and CDR2: SGHVS, FQNEAQ. This CDR3 is built from 15 residues. The variable domain in full, with the rest retrieved from reference TRBV7-8 and TRBJ1-5, is GAGVSQSPRYKVAKRGQDVALRCDPISGHVSLFWYQQALGQGPEFLTYFQNEAQLDKSGLPSDRFFAERPEGSVSTLKIQRTQQEDSAVYLCASSSTGSSNQPQHFGDGTRLSIL.

J is TRBJ1-1 and V is TRBV15; possibly TRBD1 for D (5 bases). Germline-derived CDR1 and CDR2 are LNHNV and YYDKDF (reference sequence). The CDR3 runs 12 residues. V was pared by 1 base and J by 8 bases, with 8 bases between. The chain's CDR3 is CATSRGDREAFF. The CDR3 DNA follows: TGTGCCACCAGCAGAGGCGACAGAGAAGCTTTCTTT.

The rearrangement uses TRBV4-1 and TRBJ1-2; D gene uncertain. CDR1 is MGHRA, CDR2 YSYEKL, per germline. The V end was cut by 2 bases, the J end by 3 bases, with 16 bases between. The CDR3 loop spans 16 amino acids. Here the CDR3 reads CASSQLSIGGYYGYTF. In DNA form, the CDR3 reads TGCGCCAGCAGCCAACTCTCTATCGGAGGATACTATGGCTACACCTTC.

In its sample, this clone was seen once. The chain has TRBV27 and TRBJ1-2; TRBD1 matches 8 bases. CDR3 size: 14 residues. Unmatched junction bases numbered 6, after V lost 5 bases and J lost 4 bases. In germline, CDR1 is MNHEY, CDR2 SMNVEV (reference sequence). In DNA, the CDR3 is TGTGCCAGCAGTCCCAGGGGGCGATCCTATGGCTACACCTTC. Its translation: CASSPRGRSYGYTF.

V gene TRBV5-4 combines with J gene TRBJ2-7; TRBD1 is a possible D gene (6 bases). Looked up from germline, CDR1 is SGHNT and CDR2 is YYREEE (reference sequence). The germline V and J ends were trimmed by 2 bases and 1 base, with 10 bases remaining between them. The CDR3 contains 14 residues. The CDR3 protein is CASSLGTHSYEQYF. CDR3 DNA sequence: TGTGCCAGCAGCTTAGGGACACATTCCTACGAGCAGTACTTC.

This clone occurred once. The chain uses TRBV7-2 and TRBJ2-1, with 7 bases identical to TRBD1. The CDR3 sequence is 14 residues long. V trimming: 2 bases; J trimming: 3 bases; junction bases outside the gene matches: 1. From germline, CDR1 is SGHTA and CDR2 FQGNSA. The CDR3 is CASSLTGVYNEQFF. Written as DNA, the CDR3 is TGTGCCAGCAGCTTAACAGGGGTCTACAATGAGCAGTTCTTC.

J is TRBJ1-3 and V is TRBV28, with D tentatively TRBD1 (6 bases). The CDR3 runs 13 residues. CDR1 is MDHEN and CDR2 is SYDVKM in the germline V gene. V was pared by 6 bases and J by 4 bases, with 10 bases between. The CDR3 is CASSPGVGNTIYF. The CDR3 DNA reads TGTGCCAGCAGCCCAGGGGTCGGAAACACCATATATTTT.

The genes are TRBV19 and TRBJ1-6, with D hard to call. The V gene's germline CDR1 is LNHDA and CDR2 SQIVND (reference sequence). The V and J ends lost 5 bases and 6 bases respectively, with 11 bases between them. This CDR3 has 14 residues. CDR3 sequence (DNA): TGTGCCAGTAGTCGGATCCGGGGTAATTCACCCCTCCACTTT. Its protein is CASSRIRGNSPLHF.

The V and J genes are TRBV14 and TRBJ2-6; 11 bases agree with TRBD1. There are 20 residues in the CDR3. V was pared by 0 bases and J by 1 base, with 8 bases of the junction left unmatched. Germline assignment: CDR1 SGHDN and CDR2 FVKESK. CDR3 in amino acids: CASSQDLPGTGGSGANVLTF. The CDR3 DNA is TGTGCCAGCAGCCAAGATCTCCCCGGGACAGGGGGGTCTGGGGCCAACGTCCTGACTTTC. Together with reference TRBV14 and TRBJ2-6, the CDR3 gives the full variable domain: EAGVTQFPSHSVIEKGQTVTLRCDPISGHDNLYWYRRVMGKEIKFLLHFVKESKQDESGMPNNRFLAERTGGTYSTLKVQPAELEDSGVYFCASSQDLPGTGGSGANVLTFGAGSRLTVL.

The chain combines TRBV4-3 with TRBJ2-7, with D unresolved. The CDR3 sequence is 18 residues long. Between the trimmed V and J ends, which lost 0 bases and 1 base, there was a span of 19 bases. Germline loops: CDR1 LGHNA, CDR2 YSLEER. The CDR3: CASSQDAPRGEDSYEQYF. CDR3 coding DNA: TGCGCCAGCAGCCAAGATGCCCCCCGAGGAGAGGATTCCTACGAGCAGTACTTC.

This chain connects TRBV28 to TRBJ1-2, with 11 bases matching TRBD1. Losses at the gene ends were 5 bases for V and 8 bases for J; bases not matched to a gene: 7. The CDR3 extends over 14 amino acids. Germline CDR1 is MDHEN and CDR2 is SYDVKM. The CDR3 loop reads CASSPGQGAQGYTF. In nucleotides, the CDR3 is TGTGCCAGCAGTCCAGGACAGGGGGCTCAAGGCTACACCTTC.

A few counts support this clone. This sequence joins TRBV5-4 and TRBJ1-2; the D gene is possibly TRBD1 (6 bases). The CDR3 runs 14 residues. Trimming took off 0 bases at V and 4 bases at J, with 10 bases between the two ends. Germline CDR1 is SGHNT and CDR2 is YYREEE (reference sequence). The CDR3 bases are TGTGCCAGCAGCTTGGCCGGACAGCGCTATGGCTACACCTTC. The encoded protein is CASSLAGQRYGYTF.

The V call is TRBV11-3, the J call TRBJ2-1, with TRBD2 matching over 9 bases. The germline V gene encodes CDR1 SGHNT and CDR2 YENEEA. This CDR3 spans 15 amino acids. Unmatched junction bases numbered 4, after V lost 5 bases and J lost 2 bases. DNA of the CDR3: TGTGCCAGCAGCCCTAGCGGGACCCCCTACAATGAGCAGTTCTTC. Protein product: CASSPSGTPYNEQFF.

The chain recombines TRBV28 with TRBJ2-7, with TRBD2 matching over 11 bases. This CDR3 contains 15 residues. Germline V gene sequence: CDR1 MDHEN, CDR2 SYDVKM. With V trimmed by 6 bases and J by 4 bases, 8 bases remained unmatched. The chain's CDR3 is CASRQGLAERYEQYF. The CDR3 nucleotides read TGTGCCAGCAGACAGGGACTAGCGGAGAGGTACGAGCAGTACTTC. The complete variable domain, with remaining parts taken from reference TRBV28 and TRBJ2-7, reads DVKVTQSSRYLVKRTGEKVFLECVQDMDHENMFWYRQDPGLGLRLIYFSYDVKMKEKGDIPEGYSVSREKKERFSLILESASTNQTSMYLCASRQGLAERYEQYFGPGTRLTVT.

The rearrangement links TRBV3-1 (or the pseudogene TRBV3-2) to TRBJ2-1; D gene unclear. The germline V gene has CDR1 LGHDT and CDR2 YNNKEL (reference sequence). The V and J ends lost 1 base and 2 bases respectively, with 12 bases between them. The CDR3 extends over 16 amino acids. The CDR3 region has the DNA TGTGCCAGCAGCCAAGGAGGCAGTTCCCCCTACAATGAGCAGTTCTTC. Translating it yields CASSQGGSSPYNEQFF.

The chain employs TRBV7-2 and TRBJ2-5, with D perhaps TRBD1 (5 bases). V lost 2 bases and J lost 2, with 15 bases in between. This CDR3 region has 16 residues. Germline assignment: CDR1 SGHTA and CDR2 FQGNSA. Here the CDR3 DNA reads TGTGCCAGCAGCTTAAGGGCAGGGTTGGGTCAAGAGACCCAGTACTTC. This codes for CASSLRAGLGQETQYF.

The chain links TRBV4-2 to TRBJ1-1; TRBD1 might be the D (6 bases). Deletions cut 1 base from V and 3 bases from J, with 18 bases between. The CDR3 is 17 amino acids. Germline lookup yields CDR1 LGHNA and CDR2 YNFKEQ. The CDR3 nucleotides are TGTGCCAGCAGCCAAGTTTTCCAAGACAGGTTCCACACTGAAGCTTTCTTT. It yields the protein CASSQVFQDRFHTEAFF.